Given below is one TCR beta chain in context. Antigen: not known. The data were taken from a study of post-analysis software for immune sequencing data. Notes on the study in general: A significant reduction in normalized Chao1 diversity was observed in multiple sclerosis patients versus controls. Roughly five TRBV segments were more frequent in patients than controls; TRBV5-6, TRBV5-1 and TRBV20-1 belonged to this group.

cDNA libraries for TCR beta contained unique molecular identifiers. The authors obtained 500,000 or so cDNA molecules from approximately 0.95 to 9.8 million T cells. TCRdb called the PCR reads again in MiXCR, with one record for every CDR3 protein. The repertoire has about 160,000 distinct CDR3 sequences, 35% to 40% of them found once; the top ten carry roughly 28%. V lost 5 bases to trimming and J lost 2 bases; unmatched junction nucleotides: 0. The germline CDR1 and CDR2 sequences are SQVTM and ANQGSEA. The CDR3 spans 13 residues. This material consisted of blood, taken after autologous hematopoietic stem cell transplantation. The V and J genes are TRBV29-1 and TRBJ2-1, with 10 nucleotides matching TRBD2. The receptor comes from a girl aged 10 to 17 with multiple sclerosis. This CDR3 reads CSVLAGAYNEQFF. DNA for the CDR3: TGCAGCGTTCTAGCGGGAGCCTACAATGAGCAGTTCTTC.